These 32 T cell receptor beta chains were sequenced from one sample in a study of blood T cell repertoires in COVID-19 (dated by TCRdb to 2020 to 2021). Libraries were made using the immunoSEQ multiplex PCR assay. The table was pulled from immuneACCESS by TCRdb, which kept in-frame rearrangements only. Such tables lose some clones; where checked, under half of the loss comes from unresolved V genes, and the rest has no known cause. For this sample there are roughly 330,000 clones; around 87% appear just once. In total, the top ten clones hold less than 6% of the sample. The specimen sequenced was PBMCs or T cells enriched from blood (not recorded which). The receptors here all came from a woman aged 30 to 39 who had recovered from COVID-19.

The gene calls are TRBV3-1 (or the pseudogene TRBV3-2) and TRBJ1-2; D is possibly TRBD1 (6 bases). Germline loops: CDR1 LGHDT, CDR2 YNNKEL (reference sequence). V shed 0 bases and J shed 6 bases, with 14 bases lying between them. There are 15 residues in the CDR3. The CDR3 coding sequence is TGTGCCAGCAGCCAAGATCCCGACAGGCCTGATGGCTACACCTTC. Translation: CASSQDPDRPDGYTF.

This clone was found once. The chain joins TRBV19 to TRBJ1-2; no clear D. Germline V gives CDR1 LNHDA, CDR2 SQIVND (reference sequence). The V and J ends lost 5 bases and 8 bases respectively, with 12 bases between them. The CDR3 spans 12 residues. The CDR3 DNA sequence: TGTGCCAGTAGTTCCATCATCGGGGGCTACACCTTC. Translated, it gives CASSSIIGGYTF.

The chain combines TRBV27 with TRBJ1-2; 10 bases agree with TRBD1. The V and J ends lost 8 bases and 2 bases, in that order; junction bases with no gene match: 14. This CDR3 is built from 17 residues. Germline V CDR1 and CDR2: MNHEY, SMNVEV (reference sequence). Here the CDR3 DNA reads TGTGCCAGCTTTTCCCGGGACAGGGGCCACCGAAACTATGGCTACACCTTC. It specifies CASFSRDRGHRNYGYTF.

This clone was found a few times. The V gene is TRBV10-2, the J gene TRBJ2-7; 7 nucleotides line up with TRBD2. This CDR3 has 15 amino acids. The germline CDR1 and CDR2 sequences are WSHSY and SAAADI. Trimming took 4 bases from V and 3 from J; bases not matched to a gene: 9. DNA for the CDR3: TGCGCCAGCAGTGGTCCCTCCCGGGGGGACTACGAGCAGTACTTC. It is translated as CASSGPSRGDYEQYF.

This chain joins TRBV7-2 and TRBJ2-3; tentatively, D is TRBD2 (6 bases). Germline CDR1 SGHTA, CDR2 FQGNSA. Trimming left V 8 bases short and J 1 base short, with 13 bases between. CDR3 size: 14 residues. The DNA of the CDR3 is TGTGCCAGCCGGGAGATTTACCGCACAGATACGCAGTATTTT. It encodes CASREIYRTDTQYF.

This clone came up a few times. V and J are TRBV2 and TRBJ1-2; tentative D call: TRBD1 (5 bases). Between the trimmed V and J ends, which lost 6 bases and 6 bases, there was a span of 14 bases. CDR3 size: 13 residues. The V gene's germline CDR1 is SNHLY and CDR2 FYNNEI. The CDR3, as DNA: TGTGCCAGCAGCCTCAGGGTGGTGGATGGCTACACCTTC. This codes for CASSLRVVDGYTF.

This clone has more than one count but fewer than ten. Other DNA variants within this sample encode the same CDR3. The genes are TRBV5-1 and TRBJ2-5; D perhaps matches TRBD1 (5 bases). The CDR3 is 14 residues long. The germline CDR1 and CDR2 sequences are SGHRS and YFSETQ. Trimming stripped 0 bases from V and 5 bases from J, with 11 bases between. CDR3 DNA: TGCGCCAGCAGCTTGGTGCCAGGGCGGGAGACCCAGTACTTC. It codes for CASSLVPGRETQYF.

V is TRBV15 and J is TRBJ1-2; D unresolved. Trimming took 2 bases from V and 2 from J, leaving 12 bases between them. Germline CDR1 LNHNV, CDR2 YYDKDF (reference sequence). The CDR3 runs to 15 residues. The CDR3 DNA reads as TGTGCCACCAGCAGAAACACATTCACGAACTATGGCTACACCTTC. Encoded protein: CATSRNTFTNYGYTF.

V usage is TRBV28 and J usage is TRBJ1-5; D is perhaps TRBD1 (6 bases). V lost 3 bases and J lost 3, with 9 bases in between. CDR1 is MDHEN and CDR2 is SYDVKM in the germline V gene. The CDR3 has 14 amino acids. CDR3 amino acids: CASSFRGINQPQHF. The CDR3 DNA reads TGTGCCAGCAGTTTCAGGGGAATCAATCAGCCCCAGCATTTT.

The chain's CDR3 is CASSLAEYGYTF. The DNA of the CDR3 is TGTGCCAGCAGCTTGGCCGAGTATGGCTACACCTTC. The rearrangement joins TRBV5-4 to TRBJ1-2; unclear D gene. The germline V and J ends were trimmed by 0 bases and 5 bases, with 5 bases remaining between them. The CDR3 is made up of 12 amino acids. Germline V gene data show CDR1 as SGHNT and CDR2 as YYREEE (reference sequence).

The V and J genes are TRBV28 and TRBJ1-6; unclear D gene. V was shortened by 7 bases and J by 10 bases, with 14 bases between the two germline ends. The CDR3 spans 13 residues. CDR1 and CDR2 from the germline V gene are MDHEN and SYDVKM. The CDR3, as DNA: TGTGCCAGCAACAGTCCTCCGAAATCACCCCTCCACTTT. Translated, it gives CASNSPPKSPLHF.

The rearrangement joins TRBV9 to TRBJ2-1; D is perhaps TRBD2 (6 bases). This CDR3 contains 18 residues. V dropped 3 bases and J dropped 10 bases, with 29 bases sitting between them. The germline V gene encodes CDR1 SGDLS and CDR2 YYNGEE. CDR3 sequence reads: CASSALILEGLPVEEQFF. In nucleotides, the CDR3 is TGTGCCAGCAGCGCTCTCATATTGGAGGGGCTTCCTGTGGAGGAGCAGTTCTTC.

This clone was found once. The chain carries TRBV2 and TRBJ1-4; 9 bases align to TRBD1. V was pared by 5 bases and J by 6 bases, with 4 bases of the junction left unmatched. The CDR3 extends over 14 amino acids. In germline, CDR1 is SNHLY, CDR2 FYNNEI. The CDR3 protein is CASSWDRVDEKLFF. The DNA for the CDR3 is TGTGCCAGCAGTTGGGACAGGGTGGATGAAAAACTGTTTTTT.

This clone was seen a single time. The rearrangement uses TRBV5-4 and TRBJ1-3; D is uncertain. CDR3 length: 11 residues. V was trimmed by 2 bases and J by 7 bases, leaving 4 bases between them. Germline CDR1 reads SGHNT; CDR2 reads YYREEE (reference sequence). Here the CDR3 reads CASSLRNTIYF. CDR3 sequence (DNA): TGTGCCAGCAGCTTACGGAACACCATATATTTT.

The genes are TRBV10-2 and TRBJ2-5, with 10 bases fitting TRBD2. The junction had 3 bases not matched to a gene; V was cut back by 6 bases and J by 2 bases. The length of the CDR3 is 14 residues. Germline CDR1 reads WSHSY; CDR2 reads SAAADI. In DNA form, the CDR3 reads TGCGCCAGCAGAACAGCGGGGGGGCAAGAGACCCAGTACTTC. Its translation: CASRTAGGQETQYF.

The chain recombines TRBV30 with TRBJ1-2; 7 bases align to TRBD1. The germline CDR1 and CDR2 sequences are GTSNPN and SVGIG (reference sequence). V shed 4 bases and J 6 bases; nucleotides not matched to a gene: 5. CDR3 length: 12 amino acids. The CDR3 loop reads CAWTVGGDGYTF. The DNA for the CDR3 is TGTGCCTGGACCGTAGGGGGCGATGGCTACACCTTC.

The CDR3 protein is CASTSSAPGTNYGYTF. DNA of the CDR3: TGTGCCAGCACCTCGTCTGCCCCGGGGACTAACTATGGCTACACCTTC. The chain has TRBV3-1 (or the pseudogene TRBV3-2) and TRBJ1-2, with unresolved D. The CDR3 covers 16 residues. Looked up from germline, CDR1 is LGHDT and CDR2 is YNNKEL (reference sequence). Deletions cut 7 bases from V and 0 bases from J, with 18 bases between.

The table lists this clone with a count of one. V and J are TRBV5-5 and TRBJ2-5, with a tentative D call TRBD2 (6 bases). Germline lookup yields CDR1 SGHKS and CDR2 YYEKEE (reference sequence). The CDR3 length is 14 residues. Deletions cut 0 bases from V and 2 bases from J, with 8 bases between. Written as DNA, the CDR3 is TGTGCCAGCAGCTTGGGCGGGGTACAAGAGACCCAGTACTTC. This codes for CASSLGGVQETQYF. Full variable domain (outside the CDR3, taken from reference TRBV5-5 and TRBJ2-5): DAGVTQSPTHLIKTRGQQVTLRCSPISGHKSVSWYQQVLGQGPQFIFQYYEKEERGRGNFPDRFSARQFPNYSSELNVNALLLGDSALYLCASSLGGVQETQYFGPGTRLLVL.

This rearrangement joins TRBV11-3 to TRBJ2-2, with 9 bases lining up with TRBD1. V gave up 5 bases and J gave up 3 bases; unmatched junction bases: 4. The V gene's germline CDR1 is SGHNT and CDR2 YENEEA. The length of the CDR3 is 15 residues. In nucleotides, the CDR3 is TGTGCCAGCAGCCGGGGACAGGGCCACACCGGGGAGCTGTTTTTT. This encodes CASSRGQGHTGELFF.

The CDR3, as DNA: TGTGCCAGCAGTGAACCCCCACAGTCAGCCACTGAAGCTTTCTTT. Its translation: CASSEPPQSATEAFF. The genes are TRBV6-1 and TRBJ1-1; D remains unclear. The CDR3 length is 15 residues. Germline loops: CDR1 MNHNS, CDR2 SASEGT. With 2 bases removed from V and 4 bases from J, the gap between germline ends came to 14 bases.

The rearrangement uses TRBV6-4 and TRBJ1-1, with D uncertain. Germline CDR1 and CDR2: MRHNA and SNTAGT. The CDR3 length is 13 residues. V lost 4 bases, J lost 0 bases, and 6 bases lay in between. The CDR3 region is CASSVNLNTEAFF. The CDR3 coding sequence is TGTGCCAGCAGTGTTAATTTGAACACTGAAGCTTTCTTT.

The chain recombines TRBV19 with TRBJ2-1, with TRBD2 matching 7 bases. CDR1 is LNHDA, CDR2 SQIVND, per germline (reference sequence). V was clipped by 9 bases and J by 1 base; unmatched bases: 9. This CDR3 comprises 15 residues. The CDR3 DNA reads TGTGCCAGCCGCTATGCGGGGGTTTCCTACAATGAGCAGTTCTTC. Translation: CASRYAGVSYNEQFF.

The rearrangement joins TRBV7-9 to TRBJ2-2, with a tentative D call TRBD2 (6 bases). The germline V and J ends were trimmed by 6 bases and 6 bases, with 17 bases remaining between them. The CDR3 runs to 15 residues. Germline CDR1 and CDR2: SEHNR and FQNEAQ (reference sequence). CDR3: CASRNRVTGAGELFF. The DNA for the CDR3 is TGTGCCAGCAGGAACCGGGTCACGGGGGCCGGGGAGCTGTTTTTT.

This rearrangement joins TRBV11-2 to TRBJ2-5; 7 nucleotides line up with TRBD2. This CDR3 has 15 amino acids. The ends lost 2 bases at V and 5 bases at J; junction bases unmatched: 8. Germline loops: CDR1 SGHAT, CDR2 FQNNGV. This CDR3 is CASSLPRGAGETQYF. The CDR3 DNA reads TGTGCCAGCAGCTTACCCCGGGGAGCGGGGGAGACCCAGTACTTC.

This clone came up a few times. The rearrangement links TRBV7-9 to TRBJ2-3; possibly TRBD2 for D (5 bases). Germline CDR1 and CDR2: SEHNR and FQNEAQ (reference sequence). The CDR3 has 14 amino acids. The V gene lost 5 bases and the J gene lost 3 bases, with 12 bases spanning the gap. CDR3 nucleotide sequence: TGTGCCAGCAGCCCCGTGGGGAGTACAGATACGCAGTATTTT. Its protein product is CASSPVGSTDTQYF.

The V gene is TRBV12-5, the J gene TRBJ1-1; D not resolved. This CDR3 is 15 amino acids long. V lost 0 bases to trimming and J lost 1 base, with 9 bases between them. From germline, CDR1 is LGHNT and CDR2 FRNRAP. CDR3 protein: CASGLVPDWNTEAFF. CDR3 bases: TGTGCTAGTGGTTTGGTCCCGGACTGGAACACTGAAGCTTTCTTT.

The V call is TRBV9, the J call TRBJ2-5; 9 nucleotides line up with TRBD2. The V gene's germline CDR1 is SGDLS and CDR2 YYNGEE. The CDR3 covers 15 residues. V was clipped by 3 bases and J by 2 bases; unmatched bases: 5. The CDR3 loop reads CASSDRLAEQETQYF. The CDR3 DNA is TGTGCCAGCAGCGACAGACTAGCGGAACAAGAGACCCAGTACTTC.

The chain employs TRBV18 and TRBJ2-1, with 7 nucleotides matching TRBD2. This CDR3 comprises 14 residues. Germline trimming cut 5 bases from V and 8 bases from J; bases unmatched to any gene: 9. Germline V gives CDR1 KGHSH, CDR2 LQKENI. CDR3 DNA sequence: TGTGCCAGCTCAACCCGGGACTATAGCTATGAGCAGTTCTTC. This sequence encodes CASSTRDYSYEQFF.

CDR3 sequence reads: CASSPPTGGAGEQYF. CDR3 coding DNA: TGTGCCAGCTCACCCCCCACAGGGGGCGCGGGAGAGCAGTACTTC. This rearrangement joins TRBV18 to TRBJ2-7, with 9 positions matching TRBD1. The CDR3 contains 15 residues. J lost 7 bases, V lost 3 bases, and 10 bases had no gene match. Per the germline V gene, CDR1 is KGHSH and CDR2 is LQKENI. The whole variable domain, filled in from reference TRBV18 and TRBJ2-7, reads NAGVMQNPRHLVRRRGQEARLRCSPMKGHSHVYWYRQLPEEGLKFMVYLQKENIIDESGMPKERFSAEFPKEGPSILRIQQVVRGDSAAYFCASSPPTGGAGEQYFGPGTRLTVT.

This clone is a singleton in its sample. The chain couples TRBV3-1 (or the pseudogene TRBV3-2) to TRBJ2-5; 7 positions match TRBD2. The CDR3 loop spans 15 amino acids. Trimming at V came to 0 bases and at J to 7 bases, leaving 8 bases not matched to a gene. In germline, CDR1 is LGHDT, CDR2 YNNKEL (reference sequence). DNA of the CDR3: TGTGCCAGCAGCCAAGACGCTACCCGCGGGAGGACCCAGTACTTC. As protein: CASSQDATRGRTQYF.

This clone has a single count. Other DNA variants within this sample encode the same CDR3. The genes are TRBV6-5 and TRBJ1-2, with D perhaps TRBD1 (6 bases). Looked up from germline, CDR1 is MNHEY and CDR2 is SVGAGI. Trimming cost V 9 bases and J 2 bases, with 13 bases left between them. The CDR3 is 13 residues long. CDR3 DNA: TGTGCCAGTTCCCCTACAGGGAACTATGGCTACACCTTC. It specifies CASSPTGNYGYTF.

The chain recombines TRBV12-3 or TRBV12-4 with TRBJ1-1, with D uncertain. This CDR3 has 13 residues. V was clipped by 1 base and J by 6 bases, with 9 bases between them. This chain's CDR3 is CASSLVTSAEAFF. The CDR3 DNA sequence: TGTGCCAGCAGTTTAGTAACTAGCGCTGAAGCTTTCTTT.